Sequencing of this T cell receptor (beta chain) was carried out in a study of human T cells and chemical hapten exposure. About the study: A patient group, mainly female, showed alopecia areata, totalis or universalis.

Unique molecular identifiers were linked by the library to individual cDNA molecules. TCRdb reprocessed the RACE reads via MiXCR and lists one record per CDR3 protein. The table includes 65,000 to 95,000 distinct CDR3 sequences, around 7% detected once. This sample's time point: patch test 2, 6 weeks after DPC sensitization. Documented treatment: therapeutic diphenylcyclopropenone sensitization with weekly scalp DPC. People who gave samples had alopecia, were 18 to 70 years old, and were suitable for DPC. Only a few counts were recorded for this clonotype. V dropped 5 bases and J dropped 8 bases, with 7 bases sitting between them. The CDR3 consists of 11 residues. Germline V CDR1 and CDR2: SGHDN, FVKESK.

This sequence was found in a woman aged 30 to 39 with alopecia areata. Some clones in this sample may be carry-over from other donors' samples. Sequenced here: whole blood, sampled in connection with sensitization to the hapten diphenylcyclopropenone (DPC). This chain uses TRBV14 with TRBJ2-1; D not certain. In DNA, the CDR3 is TGTGCCAGCAGCACCCGCGATGAGCAGTTCTTC. This codes for CASSTRDEQFF.